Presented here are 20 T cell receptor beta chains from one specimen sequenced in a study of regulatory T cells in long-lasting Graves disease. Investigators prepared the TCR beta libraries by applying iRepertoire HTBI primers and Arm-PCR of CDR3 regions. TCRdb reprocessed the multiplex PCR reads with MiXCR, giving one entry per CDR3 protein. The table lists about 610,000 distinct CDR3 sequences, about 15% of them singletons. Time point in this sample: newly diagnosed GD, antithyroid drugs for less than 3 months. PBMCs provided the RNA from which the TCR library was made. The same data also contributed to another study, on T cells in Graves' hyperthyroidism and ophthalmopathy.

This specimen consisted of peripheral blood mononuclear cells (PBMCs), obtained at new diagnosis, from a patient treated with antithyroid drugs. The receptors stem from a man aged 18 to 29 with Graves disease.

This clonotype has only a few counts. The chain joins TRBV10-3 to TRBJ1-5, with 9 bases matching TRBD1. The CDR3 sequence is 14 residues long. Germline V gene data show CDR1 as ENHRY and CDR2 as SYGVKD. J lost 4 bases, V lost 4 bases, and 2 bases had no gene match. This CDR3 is CAISAGTGNQPQHF. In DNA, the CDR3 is TGTGCCATCAGTGCGGGGACAGGGAATCAGCCCCAGCATTTT.

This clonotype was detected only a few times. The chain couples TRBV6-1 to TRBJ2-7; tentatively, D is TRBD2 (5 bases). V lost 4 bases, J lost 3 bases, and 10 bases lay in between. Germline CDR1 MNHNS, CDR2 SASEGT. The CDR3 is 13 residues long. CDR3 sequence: CASSGGLRYEQYF. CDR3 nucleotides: TGTGCCAGCAGTGGAGGGCTCCGCTACGAGCAGTACTTC.

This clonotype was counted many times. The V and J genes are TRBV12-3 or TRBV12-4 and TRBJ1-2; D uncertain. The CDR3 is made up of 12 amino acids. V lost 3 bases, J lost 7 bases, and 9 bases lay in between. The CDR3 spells CASSFWGAGYTF. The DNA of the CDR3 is TGTGCCAGCAGTTTCTGGGGTGCTGGCTACACCTTC.

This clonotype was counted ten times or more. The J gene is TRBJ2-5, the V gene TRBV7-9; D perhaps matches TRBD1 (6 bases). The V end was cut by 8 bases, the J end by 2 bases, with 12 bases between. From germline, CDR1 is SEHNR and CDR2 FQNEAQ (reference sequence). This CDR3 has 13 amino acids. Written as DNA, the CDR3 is TGTGCCAGCGGCAACAGGGCGCAAGAGACCCAGTACTTC. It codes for CASGNRAQETQYF.

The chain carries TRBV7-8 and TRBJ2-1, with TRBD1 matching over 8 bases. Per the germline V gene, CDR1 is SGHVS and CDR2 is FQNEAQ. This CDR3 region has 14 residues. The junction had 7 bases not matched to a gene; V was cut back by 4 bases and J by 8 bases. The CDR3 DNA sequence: TGTGCCAGCAGCTCCGACAGGGGTCTGGATGAGCAGTTCTTC. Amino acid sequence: CASSSDRGLDEQFF. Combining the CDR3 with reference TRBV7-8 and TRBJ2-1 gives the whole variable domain GAGVSQSPRYKVAKRGQDVALRCDPISGHVSLFWYQQALGQGPEFLTYFQNEAQLDKSGLPSDRFFAERPEGSVSTLKIQRTQQEDSAVYLCASSSDRGLDEQFFGPGTRLTVL.

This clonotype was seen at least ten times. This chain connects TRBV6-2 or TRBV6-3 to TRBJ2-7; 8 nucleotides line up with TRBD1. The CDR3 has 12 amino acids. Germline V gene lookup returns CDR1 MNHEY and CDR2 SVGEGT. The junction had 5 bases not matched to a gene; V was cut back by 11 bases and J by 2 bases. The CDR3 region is CAPRGRPYEQYF. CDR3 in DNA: TGTGCCCCCAGGGGGCGACCCTACGAGCAGTACTTC.

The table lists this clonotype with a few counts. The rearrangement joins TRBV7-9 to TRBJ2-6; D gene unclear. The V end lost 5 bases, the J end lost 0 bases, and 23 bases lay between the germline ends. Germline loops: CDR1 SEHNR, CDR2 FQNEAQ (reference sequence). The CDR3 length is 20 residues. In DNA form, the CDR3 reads TGTGCCAGCAGCGCCCCCCTCAGTAAAGAGACAAGCTCTGGGGCCAACGTCCTGACTTTC. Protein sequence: CASSAPLSKETSSGANVLTF. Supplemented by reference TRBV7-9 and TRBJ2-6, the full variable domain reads DTGVSQNPRHKITKRGQNVTFRCDPISEHNRLYWYRQTLGQGPEFLTYFQNEAQLEKSRLLSDRFSAERPKGSFSTLEIQRTEQGDSAMYLCASSAPLSKETSSGANVLTFGAGSRLTVL.

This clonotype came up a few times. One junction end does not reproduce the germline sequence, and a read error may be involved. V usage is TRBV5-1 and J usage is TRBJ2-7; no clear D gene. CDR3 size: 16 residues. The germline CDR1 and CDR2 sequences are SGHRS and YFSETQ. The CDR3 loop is CASSLSPRLENYEQYF. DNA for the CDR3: TGTGCCAGCAGCTTGTCCCCCCGGCTAGAGAACTACGAGCAGTACTTC.

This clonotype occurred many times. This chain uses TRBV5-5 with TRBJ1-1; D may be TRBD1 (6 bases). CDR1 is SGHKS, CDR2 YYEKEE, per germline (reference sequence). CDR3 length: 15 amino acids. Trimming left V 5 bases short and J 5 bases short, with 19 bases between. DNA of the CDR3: TGTGCCAGCAGTCCCTTAACAGGGCGAGGGACTGAAGCTTTCTTT. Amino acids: CASSPLTGRGTEAFF.

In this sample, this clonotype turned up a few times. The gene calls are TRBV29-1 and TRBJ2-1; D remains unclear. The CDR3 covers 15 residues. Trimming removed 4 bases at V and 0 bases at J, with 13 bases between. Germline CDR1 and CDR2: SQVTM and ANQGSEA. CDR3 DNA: TGCAGCGTTGTGGTTCGTCTCAGCTCCTACAATGAGCAGTTCTTC. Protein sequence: CSVVVRLSSYNEQFF.

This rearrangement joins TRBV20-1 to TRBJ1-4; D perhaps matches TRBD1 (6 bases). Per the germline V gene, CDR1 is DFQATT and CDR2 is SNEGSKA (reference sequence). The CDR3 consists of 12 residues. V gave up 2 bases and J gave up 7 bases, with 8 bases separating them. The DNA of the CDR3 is TGCAGTGCTAGAAGGACAGTTGAAAAACTGTTTTTT. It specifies CSARRTVEKLFF.

This CDR3 is CASSFLGLAGVVDTQYF. The CDR3 DNA reads TGCGCCAGCAGCTTCTTGGGACTAGCGGGAGTGGTAGATACGCAGTATTTT. This chain joins TRBV5-1 and TRBJ2-3, with TRBD2 matching over 14 bases. The CDR3 length is 17 residues. After removal of 2 bases from V and 5 bases from J, the junction contained 7 bases not matched to a gene. Germline V gene data show CDR1 as SGHRS and CDR2 as YFSETQ.

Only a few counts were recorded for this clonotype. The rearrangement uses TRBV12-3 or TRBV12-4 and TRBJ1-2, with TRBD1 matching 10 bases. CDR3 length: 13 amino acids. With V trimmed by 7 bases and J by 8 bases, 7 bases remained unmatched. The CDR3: CASTPDRGGGYTF. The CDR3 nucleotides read TGTGCCAGCACACCGGACAGGGGGGGGGGCTACACCTTC.

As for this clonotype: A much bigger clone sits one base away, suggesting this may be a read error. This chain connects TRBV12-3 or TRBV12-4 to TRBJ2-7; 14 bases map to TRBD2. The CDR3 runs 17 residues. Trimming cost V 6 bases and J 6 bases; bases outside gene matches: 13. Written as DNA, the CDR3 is TGTGCCAGCAGCCATCCCTCGGGACTAGCGGGAGCTGGCGAGCAGTACTTC. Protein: CASSHPSGLAGAGEQYF.

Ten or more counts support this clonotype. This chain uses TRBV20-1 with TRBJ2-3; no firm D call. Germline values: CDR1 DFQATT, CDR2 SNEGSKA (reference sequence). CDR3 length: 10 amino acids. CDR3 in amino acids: CSPRTDTQYF. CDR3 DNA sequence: TGCAGCCCCCGCACAGATACGCAGTATTTT.

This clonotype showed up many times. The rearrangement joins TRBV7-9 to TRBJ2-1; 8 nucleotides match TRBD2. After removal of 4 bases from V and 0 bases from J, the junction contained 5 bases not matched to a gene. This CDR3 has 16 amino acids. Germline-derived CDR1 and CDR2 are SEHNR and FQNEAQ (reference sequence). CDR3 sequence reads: CASSSLAGISYNEQFF. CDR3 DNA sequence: TGTGCCAGCAGCTCCTTAGCGGGGATCTCCTACAATGAGCAGTTCTTC.

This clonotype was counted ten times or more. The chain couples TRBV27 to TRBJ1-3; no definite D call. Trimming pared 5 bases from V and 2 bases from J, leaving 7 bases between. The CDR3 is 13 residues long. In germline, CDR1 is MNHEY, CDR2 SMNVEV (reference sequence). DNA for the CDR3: TGTGCCAGCAGTCCCAATACTGGAAACACCATATATTTT. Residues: CASSPNTGNTIYF.

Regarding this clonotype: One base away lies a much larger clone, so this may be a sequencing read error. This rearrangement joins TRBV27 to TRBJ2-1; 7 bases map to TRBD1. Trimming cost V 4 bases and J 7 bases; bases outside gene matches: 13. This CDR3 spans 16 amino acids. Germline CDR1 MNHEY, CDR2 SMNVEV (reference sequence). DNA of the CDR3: TGTGCCAGCAGTTCCATTACAGGGGCGATTTCAAATGAGCAGTTCTTC. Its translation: CASSSITGAISNEQFF.

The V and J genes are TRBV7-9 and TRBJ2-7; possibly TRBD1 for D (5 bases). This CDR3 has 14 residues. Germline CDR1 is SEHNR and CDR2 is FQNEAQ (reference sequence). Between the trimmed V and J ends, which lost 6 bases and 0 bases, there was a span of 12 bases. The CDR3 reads CASSPSRDSYEQYF. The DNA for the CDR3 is TGTGCCAGCAGTCCCTCCAGGGACTCCTACGAGCAGTACTTC.

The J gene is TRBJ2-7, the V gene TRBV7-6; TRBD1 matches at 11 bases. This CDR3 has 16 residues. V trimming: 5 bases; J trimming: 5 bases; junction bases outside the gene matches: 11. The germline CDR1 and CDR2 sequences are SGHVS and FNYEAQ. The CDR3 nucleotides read TGTGCCAGCAGCATTGGGACAGGGGGAGGGACGGACGAGCAGTACTTC. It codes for CASSIGTGGGTDEQYF. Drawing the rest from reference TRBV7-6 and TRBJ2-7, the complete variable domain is GAGVSQSPRYKVTKRGQDVALRCDPISGHVSLYWYRQALGQGPEFLTYFNYEAQQDKSGLPNDRFSAERPEGSISTLTIQRTEQRDSAMYRCASSIGTGGGTDEQYFGPGTRLTVT.